The clone carrying this TCR beta chain has a handful of counts. Only in-frame clones appear in the TCRdb table, and some are missing; sequencing was by immunoSEQ multiplex PCR. The sample carries 220,000 or so clones, approximately 83% recorded once. The record originates from a study of blood T cell repertoires in COVID-19. Whole-study context: Samples taken during acute and convalescent COVID-19 were collected in the United States, Italy and Spain.

Participants spanned ages about 18 to 95 years and resided in roughly 22 US areas. CDR1 SGHRS and CDR2 YFSETQ come from the germline V gene. The ends lost 0 bases at V and 5 bases at J; junction bases unmatched: 5. CDR3 length: 16 amino acids. V gene TRBV5-1 combines with J gene TRBJ2-3, with TRBD2 identical over 11 bases. The material sequenced was PBMCs or T cells enriched from blood (not recorded which). The source of this sequence is a woman aged 60 to 75 who had recovered from COVID-19. This CDR3 reads CASSLGLAGKIDTQYF. In nucleotides, the CDR3 is TGCGCCAGCAGCTTGGGACTAGCGGGGAAAATAGATACGCAGTATTTT.